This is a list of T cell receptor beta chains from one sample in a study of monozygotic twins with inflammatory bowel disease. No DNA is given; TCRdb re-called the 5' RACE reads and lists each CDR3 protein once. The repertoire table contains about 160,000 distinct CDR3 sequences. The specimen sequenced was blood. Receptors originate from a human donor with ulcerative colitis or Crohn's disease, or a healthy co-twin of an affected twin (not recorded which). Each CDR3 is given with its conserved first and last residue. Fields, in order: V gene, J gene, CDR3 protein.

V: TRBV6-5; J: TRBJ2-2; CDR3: CASSYSGGRNTGELFF
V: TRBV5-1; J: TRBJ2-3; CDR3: CASSQLAGGGGTDTQYF
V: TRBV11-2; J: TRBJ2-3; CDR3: CASSSRTSGYTDTQYF
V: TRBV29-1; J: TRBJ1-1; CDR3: CSVEEGVPAEAFF
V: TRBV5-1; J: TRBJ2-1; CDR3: CASSLRRPEIDEQFF
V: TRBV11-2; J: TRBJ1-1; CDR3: CASSLDVPGFTEAFF
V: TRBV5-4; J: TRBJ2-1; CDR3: CASSRPGSHMNEQFF
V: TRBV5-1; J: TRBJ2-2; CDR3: CASSLEGGTGELFF
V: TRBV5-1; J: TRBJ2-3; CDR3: CASSLAAAGRDTQYF
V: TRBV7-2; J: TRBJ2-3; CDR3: CASSLKASANTDTQYF
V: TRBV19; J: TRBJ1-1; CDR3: CASSIREVTEAFF
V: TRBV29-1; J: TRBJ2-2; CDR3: CSAPGPPNTGELFF
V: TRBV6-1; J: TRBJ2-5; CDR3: CASRPRGETQYF
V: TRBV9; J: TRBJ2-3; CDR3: CASSRERTTDTQYF
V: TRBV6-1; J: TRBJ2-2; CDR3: CASRGTYTGELFF
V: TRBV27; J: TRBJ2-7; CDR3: CASIGLGQGAEEQYF
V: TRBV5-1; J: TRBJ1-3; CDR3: CASSSSRAFSGNTIYF
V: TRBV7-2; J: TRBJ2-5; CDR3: CASSSGLAGVRQETQYF
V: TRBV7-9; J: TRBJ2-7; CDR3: CASRYLPGLSYEQYF
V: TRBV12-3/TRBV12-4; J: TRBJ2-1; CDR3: CASSRSGRNEQFF
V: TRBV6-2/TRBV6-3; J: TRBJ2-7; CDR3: CASSYEGLFYEQYF
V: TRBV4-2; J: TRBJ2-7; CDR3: CASSQDGGVSYEQYF
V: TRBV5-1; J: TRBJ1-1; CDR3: CASSLEGGLNTEAFF
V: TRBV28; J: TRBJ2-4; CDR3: CASSFGGQAAIQYF
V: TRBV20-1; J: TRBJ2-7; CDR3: CSTTRTVASSYEQYF
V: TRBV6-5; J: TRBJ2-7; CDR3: CASSYKGRASYEQYF
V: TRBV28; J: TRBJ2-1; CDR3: CASSLWGFGGRVRNEQFF
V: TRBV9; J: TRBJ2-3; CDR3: CASSVPSGTPDTQYF
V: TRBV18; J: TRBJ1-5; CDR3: CASSPPPTDRRRQPQHF
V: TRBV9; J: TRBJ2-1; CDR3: CASNQGAIQDEQFF
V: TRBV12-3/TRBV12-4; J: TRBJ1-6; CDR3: CASSLEFEAGQRNSPLHF
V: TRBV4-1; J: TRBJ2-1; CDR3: CASSQGRTSGSRHEQFF
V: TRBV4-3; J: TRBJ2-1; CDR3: CASSQDHSGGQGSGQFF
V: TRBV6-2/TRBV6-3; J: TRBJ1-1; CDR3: CASSYYSQGFVDTEAFF
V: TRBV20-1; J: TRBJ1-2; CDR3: CSARDLDSLLYGYTF
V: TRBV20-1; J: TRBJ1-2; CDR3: CSARDPANYGYTF
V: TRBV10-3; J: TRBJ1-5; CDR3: CAISESTPGYGPQHF
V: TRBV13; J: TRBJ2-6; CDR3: CASSGLAPHSGANVLTF
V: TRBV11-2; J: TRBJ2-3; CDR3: CASSFTGTDTDTQYF
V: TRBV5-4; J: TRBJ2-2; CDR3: CASSSADGELFF
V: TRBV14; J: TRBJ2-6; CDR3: CASSLTQGLRSGANVLTF